This entry lists 30 T cell receptor beta chains sequenced from one sample in a study of T cell responses to AZD1222 COVID-19 vaccine. Clones were sequenced by immunoSEQ multiplex PCR, and TCRdb holds only the in-frame ones, with some missing. The sample lists about 110,000 clones; about 86% were seen once. Source: peripheral blood, taken on day 0 of AZD1222 vaccination. These TCRs come from an adult in good health.

This rearrangement joins TRBV28 to TRBJ2-2; TRBD1 aligns across 7 bases. The V gene end was trimmed by 5 bases and the J gene end by 3 bases; junction bases not matched to a gene: 6. Germline assignment: CDR1 MDHEN and CDR2 SYDVKM. The CDR3 consists of 15 residues. The CDR3 loop reads CASSTTGTDTGELFF. CDR3 DNA sequence: TGTGCCAGCAGTACGACAGGGACGGACACCGGGGAGCTGTTTTTT.

V usage is TRBV4-2 and J usage is TRBJ1-2, with 11 bases that match TRBD1. Trimming at V came to 4 bases and at J to 4 bases, leaving 11 bases not matched to a gene. The germline gives CDR1 LGHNA, CDR2 YNFKEQ. The CDR3 length is 17 residues. This CDR3 reads CASSPQKGQGGGYGYTF. The CDR3 DNA reads TGTGCCAGCAGCCCACAAAAGGGACAGGGGGGAGGCTATGGCTACACCTTC.

This chain connects TRBV3-1 (or the pseudogene TRBV3-2) to TRBJ2-1; possible D gene TRBD1, 5 bases. Trimming shortened V by 4 bases and J by 4 bases, and 14 bases separated the two germline ends. The germline V gene has CDR1 LGHDT and CDR2 YNNKEL (reference sequence). The CDR3 runs 15 residues. The CDR3 here is CASSRRQTSYNEQFF. The CDR3 DNA reads as TGTGCCAGCAGCCGCCGACAGACAAGTTACAATGAGCAGTTCTTC.

The V call is TRBV4-3, the J call TRBJ1-2, with 7 bases fitting TRBD1. Germline V gives CDR1 LGHNA, CDR2 YSLEER. Losses at the gene ends were 4 bases for V and 2 bases for J; bases not matched to a gene: 7. The CDR3 sequence is 15 residues long. The CDR3 loop is CASSPGVQGNYGYTF. In nucleotides, the CDR3 is TGCGCCAGCAGCCCAGGAGTACAGGGGAACTATGGCTACACCTTC.

This sequence joins TRBV7-3 and TRBJ1-2; maybe TRBD1 (5 bases). Germline V CDR1 and CDR2: SGHTA, FQGTGA. The CDR3 totals 16 residues. The V end was cut by 0 bases, the J end by 0 bases, with 11 bases between. This CDR3 is CASSLTGGVSNYGYTF. The CDR3 bases are TGTGCCAGCAGCTTAACGGGGGGAGTATCTAACTATGGCTACACCTTC.

This clone was seen just once. The chain couples TRBV7-7 to TRBJ2-3; D possibly corresponds to TRBD1 (8 bases). CDR1 and CDR2 from the germline V gene are SSHAT and FNYEAQ (reference sequence). CDR3 length: 16 residues. V lost 5 bases to trimming and J lost 2 bases, with 17 bases between them. The CDR3 loop reads CASSQQTGGATDTQYF. CDR3 sequence (DNA): TGTGCCAGCAGCCAACAAACAGGGGGGGCCACAGATACGCAGTATTTT.

The J gene is TRBJ1-6, the V gene TRBV2, with D tentatively TRBD1 (5 bases). V was clipped by 7 bases and J by 9 bases, with 19 bases between them. CDR1 and CDR2 (germline): SNHLY, FYNNEI. The CDR3 sequence is 15 residues long. The CDR3 loop reads CASILGGFSISPLHF. The CDR3 DNA sequence: TGTGCCAGCATCCTTGGGGGGTTCTCTATTTCACCCCTCCACTTT.

The chain recombines TRBV6-5 with TRBJ1-3; the match to TRBD1 covers 8 bases. CDR3 length: 12 amino acids. J gave up 11 bases and V 2 bases, and 2 bases lay outside the gene matches. The germline CDR1 and CDR2 sequences are MNHEY and SVGAGI. The CDR3 reads CASSYGDRSIYF. CDR3 DNA sequence: TGTGCCAGCAGTTACGGGGACAGGTCCATATATTTT.

The chain couples TRBV7-8 to TRBJ1-1, with TRBD1 identical over 7 bases. The germline gives CDR1 SGHVS, CDR2 FQNEAQ. J gave up 7 bases and V 5 bases, and 10 bases lay outside the gene matches. This CDR3 has 14 amino acids. The CDR3 region is CASSTRQGRVEAFF. Written as DNA, the CDR3 is TGTGCCAGCAGCACCCGACAGGGTCGGGTTGAAGCTTTCTTT.

The rearrangement links TRBV9 to TRBJ2-5, with TRBD1 as a possible D gene (6 bases). Germline V gene lookup returns CDR1 SGDLS and CDR2 YYNGEE. V lost 4 bases to trimming and J lost 4 bases, with 11 bases between them. This CDR3 spans 13 amino acids. CDR3 DNA: TGTGCCAGCAGCTCAACAGGGTTAGAGACCCAGTACTTC. Its protein product is CASSSTGLETQYF.

J is TRBJ1-2 and V is TRBV28, with 12 bases fitting TRBD1. The CDR3 is 14 residues long. Germline V CDR1 and CDR2: MDHEN, SYDVKM. V lost 11 bases to trimming and J lost 9 bases; unmatched junction nucleotides: 13. CDR3 residues: CACSGQGAQRSYTF. For the CDR3, the DNA is TGTGCCTGCTCGGGACAGGGGGCGCAGAGGAGCTACACCTTC.

This chain links TRBV28 with TRBJ2-3, with D maybe TRBD1 (7 bases). This CDR3 is 16 amino acids long. With 2 bases removed from V and 1 base from J, the gap between germline ends came to 13 bases. Germline assignment: CDR1 MDHEN and CDR2 SYDVKM. The CDR3 DNA is TGTGCCAGCAGTTTAGGGGGGCAGGGGGGCACAGATACGCAGTATTTT. As protein: CASSLGGQGGTDTQYF. The entire variable domain, with the rest obtained from reference TRBV28 and TRBJ2-3, is as follows: DVKVTQSSRYLVKRTGEKVFLECVQDMDHENMFWYRQDPGLGLRLIYFSYDVKMKEKGDIPEGYSVSREKKERFSLILESASTNQTSMYLCASSLGGQGGTDTQYFGPGTRLTVL.

The gene calls are TRBV3-1 (or the pseudogene TRBV3-2) and TRBJ1-5, with D maybe TRBD1 (5 bases). The CDR3 is 15 residues long. The V gene's germline CDR1 is LGHDT and CDR2 YNNKEL (reference sequence). Trimming removed 0 bases at V and 4 bases at J, with 10 bases between. The CDR3 sequence: CASSQDETANQPQHF. CDR3 nucleotides: TGTGCCAGCAGCCAAGATGAGACAGCTAATCAGCCCCAGCATTTT.

V is TRBV30 and J is TRBJ1-1; D is unresolved. Per the germline V gene, CDR1 is GTSNPN and CDR2 is SVGIG (reference sequence). Trimming took 4 bases from V and 1 from J, leaving 10 bases between them. This CDR3 contains 13 residues. The DNA of the CDR3 is TGTGCCTGGACGTGGGTGGAGAACACTGAAGCTTTCTTT. Translating gives CAWTWVENTEAFF.

The genes are TRBV7-2 and TRBJ2-3; 10 bases are a match to TRBD2. Germline V gene lookup returns CDR1 SGHTA and CDR2 FQGNSA. This CDR3 spans 15 amino acids. Trimming removed 6 bases from V and 3 bases from J; junction bases left unmatched: 6. The DNA for the CDR3 is TGTGCCAGCAGACTTAGCGGGGGGTTAACAGATACGCAGTATTTT. Translated: CASRLSGGLTDTQYF.

The gene calls are TRBV7-2 and TRBJ1-1, with unresolved D. The CDR3 is 12 residues long. In germline, CDR1 is SGHTA, CDR2 FQGNSA. The V gene lost 3 bases and the J gene lost 4 bases, with 6 bases spanning the gap. CDR3 loop: CASSFAGTEAFF. Here the CDR3 DNA reads TGTGCCAGCAGCTTCGCTGGCACTGAAGCTTTCTTT.

This chain connects TRBV19 to TRBJ1-4; D is perhaps TRBD1 (6 bases). The germline CDR1 and CDR2 sequences are LNHDA and SQIVND (reference sequence). The CDR3 sequence is 16 residues long. The V gene lost 1 base and the J gene lost 0 bases, with 9 bases spanning the gap. In DNA form, the CDR3 reads TGTGCCAGTAGTATAGGGGGGCCGACAACTAATGAAAAACTGTTTTTT. Amino acids: CASSIGGPTTNEKLFF.

The gene calls are TRBV29-1 and TRBJ2-5; D possibly corresponds to TRBD1 (5 bases). The CDR3 extends over 11 amino acids. From germline, CDR1 is SQVTM and CDR2 ANQGSEA. V was clipped by 6 bases and J by 4 bases, with 9 bases between them. The CDR3 DNA reads TGCAGCGTACAGGAATCAGAGACCCAGTACTTC. Translation: CSVQESETQYF.

The J gene is TRBJ1-2, the V gene TRBV29-1; the D gene is possibly TRBD1 (5 bases). Trimming removed 6 bases at V and 9 bases at J, with 17 bases between. This CDR3 is built from 12 residues. Germline CDR1 reads SQVTM; CDR2 reads ANQGSEA. CDR3 sequence: CSVATGEESYTF. The CDR3 DNA reads TGCAGCGTGGCAACAGGAGAAGAAAGCTACACCTTC.

This clone has a single count. The chain recombines TRBV19 with TRBJ1-2, with 9 positions matching TRBD1. Unmatched junction bases numbered 5, after V lost 4 bases and J lost 5 bases. The CDR3 is 14 amino acids. The germline gives CDR1 LNHDA, CDR2 SQIVND (reference sequence). This chain's CDR3 is CASSTLDRGYGYTF. DNA for the CDR3: TGTGCCAGTAGTACTCTCGACAGGGGGTATGGCTACACCTTC. The full variable domain, in which reference TRBV19 and TRBJ1-2 provide the parts outside the CDR3, is DGGITQSPKYLFRKEGQNVTLSCEQNLNHDAMYWYRQDPGQGLRLIYYSQIVNDFQKGDIAEGYSVSREKKESFPLTVTSAQKNPTAFYLCASSTLDRGYGYTFGSGTRLTVV.

The V gene is TRBV19, the J gene TRBJ2-2; the match to TRBD2 covers 7 bases. This CDR3 is built from 18 residues. The V and J ends lost 3 bases and 0 bases, in that order; junction bases with no gene match: 10. Looked up from germline, CDR1 is LNHDA and CDR2 is SQIVND (reference sequence). The CDR3 DNA is TGTGCCAGTAGTATGGGGTTGGGCGGGGGATCGAACACCGGGGAGCTGTTTTTT. Translation: CASSMGLGGGSNTGELFF.

This clone was counted a few times. This sequence joins TRBV7-9 and TRBJ1-2, with unresolved D. There are 15 residues in the CDR3. CDR1 and CDR2 from the germline V gene are SEHNR and FQNEAQ (reference sequence). V lost 4 bases and J lost 3, with 15 bases in between. The CDR3 here is CASSYTAPPDYGYTF. CDR3 DNA sequence: TGTGCCAGCAGCTATACAGCACCACCCGACTATGGCTACACCTTC.

This chain connects TRBV5-8 to TRBJ2-5; tentatively, D is TRBD1 (5 bases). This CDR3 region has 15 residues. Germline V CDR1 and CDR2: SGHTS, YDEGEE. Between the trimmed V and J ends, which lost 4 bases and 5 bases, there was a span of 18 bases. CDR3 in DNA: TGTGCCAGCAGCCAACCCGACGGACAAGTGGAGACCCAGTACTTC. Encoded protein: CASSQPDGQVETQYF.

This clone was observed a few times. The rearrangement links TRBV27 to TRBJ2-7; 8 nucleotides match TRBD1. The CDR3 has 14 amino acids. Per germline, CDR1 MNHEY and CDR2 SMNVEV (reference sequence). The V gene end was trimmed by 4 bases and the J gene end by 0 bases; junction bases not matched to a gene: 2. The CDR3 here is CASSWDRSSYEQYF. CDR3 sequence (DNA): TGTGCCAGCAGTTGGGACAGGAGCTCCTACGAGCAGTACTTC.

CDR3 region: CASRHATYRDTEAFF. In DNA, the CDR3 is TGTGCCAGCAGGCATGCCACGTACAGGGACACTGAAGCTTTCTTT. The chain has TRBV28 and TRBJ1-1, with TRBD1 as a possible D gene (6 bases). This CDR3 contains 15 residues. With 6 bases removed from V and 3 bases from J, the gap between germline ends came to 17 bases. Germline lookup yields CDR1 MDHEN and CDR2 SYDVKM.

The CDR3 DNA follows: TGTGCCAGCAGTGTTGACATGGACACAAGCTATGGCTACACCTTC. It codes for CASSVDMDTSYGYTF. J is TRBJ1-2 and V is TRBV2; D perhaps matches TRBD1 (5 bases). The CDR3 totals 15 residues. Trimming shortened V by 4 bases and J by 4 bases, and 16 bases separated the two germline ends. The V gene's germline CDR1 is SNHLY and CDR2 FYNNEI.

The chain uses TRBV7-9 and TRBJ1-2; the D is unclear. The germline V gene encodes CDR1 SEHNR and CDR2 FQNEAQ (reference sequence). The V gene lost 10 bases and the J gene lost 10 bases, with 19 bases spanning the gap. The length of the CDR3 is 12 residues. The CDR3 protein is CATTNLLGDYTF. The CDR3, as DNA: TGTGCCACCACCAATCTGTTGGGAGACTACACCTTC. The full variable domain, with the rest looked up from reference TRBV7-9 and TRBJ1-2, is DTGVSQNPRHKITKRGQNVTFRCDPISEHNRLYWYRQTLGQGPEFLTYFQNEAQLEKSRLLSDRFSAERPKGSFSTLEIQRTEQGDSAMYLCATTNLLGDYTFGSGTRLTVV.

The chain couples TRBV5-1 to TRBJ2-1, with D uncertain. V lost 0 bases, J lost 6 bases, and 1 base lay in between. The germline V gene has CDR1 SGHRS and CDR2 YFSETQ. This CDR3 contains 11 residues. The DNA of the CDR3 is TGCGCCAGCAGCTTGGCCAATGAGCAGTTCTTC. It yields the protein CASSLANEQFF.

The chain carries TRBV7-6 and TRBJ2-5; TRBD2 is a possible D gene (5 bases). V shed 5 bases and J shed 5 bases, with 15 bases lying between them. Germline V CDR1 and CDR2: SGHVS, FNYEAQ. The CDR3 length is 14 residues. The CDR3 DNA is TGTGCCAGCAGCCCCCGGGGTAGAAGGGAGACCCAGTACTTC. Protein sequence: CASSPRGRRETQYF.

This chain joins TRBV2 and TRBJ2-1, with 12 bases fitting TRBD1. The CDR3 loop spans 15 amino acids. Trimming took 8 bases from V and 6 from J; bases not matched to a gene: 8. Germline CDR1 is SNHLY and CDR2 is FYNNEI. In DNA, the CDR3 is TGTGCCAGCGGGACAGGGGGCTTCTTGGGCAATGAGCAGTTCTTC. Its translation: CASGTGGFLGNEQFF. The whole variable domain, filled in from reference TRBV2 and TRBJ2-1, reads EPEVTQTPSHQVTQMGQEVILRCVPISNHLYFYWYRQILGQKVEFLVSFYNNEISEKSEIFDDQFSVERPDGSNFTLKIRSTKLEDSAMYFCASGTGGFLGNEQFFGPGTRLTVL.